These 32 T cell receptor beta chains originate from one sample sequenced in a study of Ad26.COV2.S vaccination and SARS-CoV-2 variants. Sequencing used immunoSEQ multiplex PCR; TCRdb keeps in-frame clones, though not all of them. The sample consists of around 250,000 clones, approximately 90% of them appearing once. Noted treatment: 15 to 20 received Ad26.COV2.S at low or high dose, single or two shots; several received placebo; per-sample allocation not given. Day 63 following the first vaccine or placebo injection was when the samples were taken. Sequencing used peripheral blood, obtained in a trial of Ad26.COV2.S vaccine versus placebo. The origin of the receptors is a person between 18 and 65 years old who received the Ad26.COV2.S COVID-19 vaccine or a placebo.

The V call is TRBV5-4, the J call TRBJ1-2; D unclear. The V gene lost 0 bases and the J gene lost 3 bases, with 12 bases spanning the gap. The CDR3 is 15 residues long. Germline CDR1 reads SGHNT; CDR2 reads YYREEE (reference sequence). The CDR3, as DNA: TGTGCCAGCAGCTTGGGTGTGGGGATCGACTATGGCTACACCTTC. Protein product: CASSLGVGIDYGYTF. Supplemented by reference TRBV5-4 and TRBJ1-2, the full variable domain reads ETGVTQSPTHLIKTRGQQVTLRCSSQSGHNTVSWYQQALGQGPQFIFQYYREEENGRGNFPPRFSGLQFPNYSSELNVNALELDDSALYLCASSLGVGIDYGYTFGSGTRLTVV.

The chain couples TRBV6-2 or TRBV6-3 to TRBJ1-4, with D tentatively TRBD1 (5 bases). V was trimmed by 0 bases and J by 1 base, leaving 12 bases between them. CDR3 size: 17 residues. The germline gives CDR1 MNHEY, CDR2 SVGEGT. In nucleotides, the CDR3 is TGTGCCAGCAGTTACTCAGCGGGGCGAGGAACTAATGAAAAACTGTTTTTT. Translating gives CASSYSAGRGTNEKLFF.

The gene calls are TRBV7-9 and TRBJ1-1, with 8 nucleotides matching TRBD1. CDR1 and CDR2 from the germline V gene are SEHNR and FQNEAQ (reference sequence). V trimming: 9 bases; J trimming: 3 bases; junction bases outside the gene matches: 6. The CDR3 is 13 residues long. CDR3: CASQGAGDTEAFF. In DNA form, the CDR3 reads TGTGCCAGTCAGGGGGCTGGGGACACTGAAGCTTTCTTT.

The chain combines TRBV11-3 with TRBJ2-7; D possibly uses TRBD1 or TRBD2 (6 bases each). The V and J ends lost 1 base and 2 bases respectively, with 12 bases between them. Germline CDR1 SGHNT, CDR2 YENEEA. This CDR3 is 15 amino acids long. The CDR3 DNA sequence: TGTGCCAGCAGCTTAGGTGGCGGGGACACCTACGAGCAGTACTTC. As protein: CASSLGGGDTYEQYF.

The V and J genes are TRBV7-2 and TRBJ1-5; TRBD1 matches at 12 bases. The V gene end was trimmed by 5 bases and the J gene end by 6 bases; junction bases not matched to a gene: 5. The CDR3 is 15 residues long. Per the germline V gene, CDR1 is SGHTA and CDR2 is FQGNSA. CDR3 sequence: CASSPGQGAGQPQHF. The CDR3 coding sequence is TGTGCCAGCAGCCCGGGACAGGGGGCAGGTCAGCCCCAGCATTTT.

As regards this clone: The sample carries other DNA sequences with the same CDR3. The rearrangement uses TRBV27 and TRBJ2-7; D gene uncertain. The length of the CDR3 is 13 residues. Trimming removed 2 bases from V and 3 bases from J, with 8 bases in between. Looked up from germline, CDR1 is MNHEY and CDR2 is SMNVEV (reference sequence). In DNA, the CDR3 is TGTGCCAGCAGTTTAAGGGCATACTACGAGCAGTACTTC. Protein sequence: CASSLRAYYEQYF.

This sequence joins TRBV6-4 and TRBJ2-1; 13 positions match TRBD2. This CDR3 is built from 15 residues. Losses at the gene ends were 6 bases for V and 5 bases for J; bases not matched to a gene: 4. CDR1 and CDR2 (germline): MRHNA, SNTAGT. The CDR3 sequence is CASRSGLAGHNEQFF. The CDR3 DNA reads as TGTGCCAGCAGGTCGGGACTAGCGGGACACAATGAGCAGTTCTTC.

This clone was counted between two and nine times. The chain combines TRBV3-1 (or the pseudogene TRBV3-2) with TRBJ2-3, with 13 bases fitting TRBD2. Germline CDR1 reads LGHDT; CDR2 reads YNNKEL (reference sequence). The CDR3 runs 18 residues. V was clipped by 4 bases and J by 0 bases; unmatched bases: 7. The CDR3 region is CASSRGLAGASSTDTQYF. As DNA, the CDR3 is TGTGCCAGCAGCCGAGGACTAGCGGGGGCCTCTAGCACAGATACGCAGTATTTT.

This clone has more than one count but fewer than ten. The V and J genes are TRBV5-6 and TRBJ2-2; D not certain. V was pared by 5 bases and J by 6 bases, with 8 bases between. The CDR3 consists of 12 residues. Germline V CDR1 and CDR2: SGHDT, YYEEEE. CDR3 loop: CASRGDSGELFF. Here the CDR3 DNA reads TGTGCCAGCAGGGGCGATTCCGGGGAGCTGTTTTTT.

The CDR3 nucleotides read TGTGCCTGGAGTATGGAGGCTGATGAAAAACTGTTTTTT. This encodes CAWSMEADEKLFF. The genes are TRBV30 and TRBJ1-4, with D hard to call. This CDR3 spans 13 amino acids. Trimming left V 2 bases short and J 6 bases short, with 10 bases between. Per the germline V gene, CDR1 is GTSNPN and CDR2 is SVGIG (reference sequence).

A single count supports this clone. The chain couples TRBV5-1 to TRBJ1-1; D ambiguous. The ends were cut back, 4 bases at V and 1 base at J, with 20 bases in the middle. Per germline, CDR1 SGHRS and CDR2 YFSETQ. The CDR3 consists of 17 residues. The CDR3 DNA follows: TGCGCCAGCAGCCACTCTGCCAACAGTGTTCCGAACACTGAAGCTTTCTTT. It translates to CASSHSANSVPNTEAFF.

The chain joins TRBV3-1 (or the pseudogene TRBV3-2) to TRBJ2-1; no firm D call. V shed 3 bases and J shed 9 bases, with 9 bases lying between them. The CDR3 is 12 amino acids. Looked up from germline, CDR1 is LGHDT and CDR2 is YNNKEL (reference sequence). The CDR3 nucleotides are TGTGCCAGCAGCCAGCGAGATATTGAGCAGTTCTTC. Translated, it gives CASSQRDIEQFF.

The chain recombines TRBV4-2 with TRBJ1-5, with TRBD1 matching over 9 bases. This CDR3 region has 21 residues. V lost 3 bases to trimming and J lost 0 bases; unmatched junction nucleotides: 18. The germline gives CDR1 LGHNA, CDR2 YNFKEQ. In DNA form, the CDR3 reads TGTGCCAGCAGCCAGGCCTACACAGGGGGCGCTTCCCTTTATAGCAATCAGCCCCAGCATTTT. Protein: CASSQAYTGGASLYSNQPQHF.

This clone was found once. The sample holds other DNA sequences that translate to the same CDR3. The V gene is TRBV9, the J gene TRBJ2-2, with D unresolved. V lost 0 bases and J 5 bases, leaving 8 bases between the germline ends. This CDR3 comprises 14 residues. Germline-derived CDR1 and CDR2 are SGDLS and YYNGEE. Here the CDR3 reads CASSVGVGTGELFF. The CDR3, as DNA: TGTGCCAGCAGCGTAGGGGTGGGTACCGGGGAGCTGTTTTTT.

In its sample, this clone was seen a few times. The rearrangement uses TRBV5-5 and TRBJ1-2; the match to TRBD1 covers 9 bases. CDR3 length: 15 residues. The germline V gene has CDR1 SGHKS and CDR2 YYEKEE (reference sequence). Unmatched junction bases numbered 12, after V lost 4 bases and J lost 8 bases. The CDR3 spells CASSQPGQGTGGYTF. The CDR3 DNA follows: TGTGCCAGCAGCCAGCCGGGACAGGGCACAGGCGGCTACACCTTC.

CDR3 bases: TGCGCCAGCAGCCAAGAAGCCAGGGGGCTAGGGCAGTACTTC. Translation gives CASSQEARGLGQYF. The chain has TRBV4-3 and TRBJ2-7; TRBD1 agrees at 8 bases. CDR3 length: 14 residues. J lost 9 bases, V lost 0 bases, and 7 bases had no gene match. Germline V CDR1 and CDR2: LGHNA, YSLEER.

This clone appeared a few times. V usage is TRBV4-1 and J usage is TRBJ1-2; 10 bases are a match to TRBD1. CDR1 is MGHRA and CDR2 is YSYEKL in the germline V gene. The CDR3 totals 17 residues. The ends lost 0 bases at V and 7 bases at J; junction bases unmatched: 11. The CDR3 nucleotides are TGCGCCAGCAGCCAAGATCCCGTGTGGGACAGGGGTAGTGGCTACACCTTC. Residues: CASSQDPVWDRGSGYTF.

The chain has TRBV2 and TRBJ1-6; D call uncertain. The CDR3 covers 15 residues. Germline lookup yields CDR1 SNHLY and CDR2 FYNNEI. The V and J ends lost 7 bases and 0 bases respectively, with 10 bases between them. CDR3 nucleotides: TGTGCCAGCAAGGTTGAGAGCTCCTATAATTCACCCCTCCACTTT. Translating gives CASKVESSYNSPLHF.

The chain combines TRBV4-3 with TRBJ2-7, with D maybe TRBD1 (6 bases). Trimming took 3 bases from V and 4 from J, leaving 13 bases between them. Germline assignment: CDR1 LGHNA and CDR2 YSLEER. The CDR3 covers 14 residues. CDR3 amino acids: CASSQGTGKYEQYF. The CDR3 bases are TGCGCCAGCAGCCAGGGAACAGGGAAGTACGAGCAGTACTTC.

The chain joins TRBV10-1 to TRBJ2-7, with 9 bases aligning to TRBD2. The CDR3 is 19 residues long. V was clipped by 6 bases and J by 6 bases; unmatched bases: 24. Germline CDR1 is WNHNN and CDR2 is SYGVQD (reference sequence). CDR3 in amino acids: CASRETPSGTWGRGLEQYV. The CDR3 DNA follows: TGCGCCAGCAGGGAGACCCCTAGCGGGACATGGGGGAGAGGGCTCGAGCAGTACGTC.

This sequence joins TRBV18 and TRBJ1-4, with TRBD1 matching 7 bases. V gave up 2 bases and J gave up 15 bases; unmatched junction bases: 12. CDR1 is KGHSH and CDR2 is LQKENI in the germline V gene. The CDR3 sequence is 14 residues long. The CDR3 loop reads CASSPGDSLKGMFF. CDR3 DNA sequence: TGTGCCAGCTCACCAGGGGACAGCTTGAAAGGGATGTTTTTT.

The gene calls are TRBV9 and TRBJ1-1, with D hard to call. V lost 0 bases and J lost 6, with 9 bases in between. This CDR3 spans 13 amino acids. Germline V gene sequence: CDR1 SGDLS, CDR2 YYNGEE. CDR3 DNA: TGTGCCAGCAGCGTAGTCCCAGTCTCTGAAGCTTTCTTT. It translates to CASSVVPVSEAFF.

CDR3 region: CASRPGGGGNTIYF. The CDR3, as DNA: TGTGCCAGCAGGCCCGGGGGCGGGGGTAACACCATATATTTT. The chain uses TRBV6-5 and TRBJ1-3, with D perhaps matching TRBD1 (6 bases). This CDR3 region has 14 residues. Trimming removed 6 bases at V and 7 bases at J, with 16 bases between. The germline gives CDR1 MNHEY, CDR2 SVGAGI.

This clone showed up just a few times. The chain combines TRBV30 with TRBJ2-2, with a possible D match to TRBD1 (5 bases). This CDR3 comprises 13 residues. CDR1 is GTSNPN and CDR2 is SVGIG in the germline V gene (reference sequence). V lost 3 bases to trimming and J lost 9 bases, with 14 bases between them. As DNA, the CDR3 is TGTGCCTGGAGCTCGATCCAGGGAAGGGAGCTGTTTTTT. This encodes CAWSSIQGRELFF.

Note on this clone: The germline gene is not matched at one end of the junction; a read error may be the cause. The genes are TRBV2 and TRBJ1-2; maybe TRBD1 (5 bases). There are 15 residues in the CDR3. Germline CDR1 reads SNHLY; CDR2 reads FYNNEI. This chain's CDR3 is CASREGRGYNYGYTF. The CDR3 region has the DNA TGTGCCAGCAGGGAAGGTCGGGGCTATAACTATGGCTACACCTTC.

This clone was picked up one time. This chain joins TRBV7-9 and TRBJ1-5; possible D gene TRBD1, 6 bases. This CDR3 spans 19 amino acids. Germline V gene lookup returns CDR1 SEHNR and CDR2 FQNEAQ (reference sequence). Trimming left V 1 base short and J 1 base short, with 20 bases between. CDR3 amino acids: CASSLVGAGPETSNQPQHF. CDR3 bases: TGTGCCAGCAGCTTAGTGGGGGCAGGACCCGAAACAAGCAATCAGCCCCAGCATTTT.

The V call is TRBV14, the J call TRBJ2-5; tentatively, D is TRBD2 (6 bases). This CDR3 contains 18 residues. Germline assignment: CDR1 SGHDN and CDR2 FVKESK. Trimming cost V 0 bases and J 3 bases, with 20 bases left between them. CDR3 nucleotide sequence: TGTGCCAGCAGCCAAGATTTACTTTCGCGGGGTGTCAAAGAGACCCAGTACTTC. This sequence encodes CASSQDLLSRGVKETQYF.

This clone was recorded many times. The chain couples TRBV25-1 to TRBJ1-2; 7 bases match TRBD1. Germline V gene sequence: CDR1 MGHDK, CDR2 SYGVNS. The CDR3 length is 14 residues. The J segment lost 4 bases and the V segment lost 5 bases, leaving 7 bases of the junction unmatched. CDR3 loop: CASSYGDRVYGYTF. The CDR3 region has the DNA TGTGCCAGCAGTTACGGGGACAGAGTCTATGGCTACACCTTC.

This chain uses TRBV6-2 or TRBV6-3 with TRBJ1-4; D might be TRBD1 (6 bases). The CDR3 is 18 amino acids. Per the germline V gene, CDR1 is MNHEY and CDR2 is SVGEGT. V lost 5 bases, J lost 6 bases, and 25 bases lay in between. The CDR3 is CASSPRGRPGLVDEKLFF. The CDR3, as DNA: TGTGCCAGCAGTCCACGGGGGCGCCCAGGGTTGGTCGATGAAAAACTGTTTTTT.

The V and J genes are TRBV21-1 and TRBJ2-5; the table's D gene call, TRBD1, was not cross checked with the DNA. TRBV21-1 is tagged as a pseudogene. This CDR3 is built from 15 residues. CDR3 bases: TGTGCCACCTCCGGGCAGGGGGCAGAAAAAGAGACCCAGTACTTC. Residues: CATSGQGAEKETQYF.

This chain connects TRBV9 to TRBJ2-7, with 7 bases identical to TRBD2. CDR3 length: 13 amino acids. The germline V gene has CDR1 SGDLS and CDR2 YYNGEE. Trimming at V came to 3 bases and at J to 7 bases, leaving 7 bases not matched to a gene. The CDR3 spells CASSAQVGGEQYF. The CDR3 DNA follows: TGTGCCAGCAGCGCCCAGGTGGGGGGGGAGCAGTACTTC.

CDR3 loop: CASSYDSSFTSTEAFF. The CDR3 nucleotides are TGTGCCAGCAGTTACGACTCTTCCTTTACGTCCACTGAAGCTTTCTTT. The chain carries TRBV6-2 or TRBV6-3 and TRBJ1-1; D unresolved. V was pared by 2 bases and J by 4 bases, with 17 bases between. Looked up from germline, CDR1 is MNHEY and CDR2 is SVGEGT. The CDR3 runs 16 residues.